This TCR beta chain was captured in a study of cytomegalovirus exposure and HLA in healthy donors. Per the germline V gene, CDR1 is SGHTA and CDR2 is FQGNSA. The germline V and J ends were trimmed by 8 bases and 2 bases, with 13 bases remaining between them. The CDR3 is 14 residues long. The PCR made use of 60 Vbeta and 13 Jbeta primers. Source study methods: Counted up in a later analysis, unique TCR beta chains came to approximately 77 million, with about 10 million shared. Profiling relied on immunoSEQ multiplex PCR, and the TCRdb table lists in-frame clones only, not all of them. That table supplies the V and J calls and clone size; D and trimming were determined from the DNA. The sample holds about 160,000 clones, approximately 78% seen once. Despite likely unrecorded immune exposures, the donors were nominally healthy at the time of sampling. This clone was counted only a few times.

The gene calls are TRBV7-2 and TRBJ1-5; D possibly corresponds to TRBD1 (5 bases). The source is a male donor in good health and CMV-seropositive. The sequenced sample consisted of PBMCs. CDR3: CASRPGGGNQPQHF. In nucleotides, the CDR3 is TGTGCCAGCCGTCCGGGGGGTGGCAATCAGCCCCAGCATTTT.